This T cell receptor beta chain was sequenced during a study of CD8 T cells in Susac syndrome. Germline-derived CDR1 and CDR2 are SGHAT and FQNNGV. J lost 8 bases, V lost 1 base, and 9 bases had no gene match. The CDR3 spans 16 residues. After extraction with the RNeasy kit, roughly 0.5 to 1 ug of the RNA was reverse transcribed using random hexamers. MiXCR was run by TCRdb on the immunoSEQ multiplex PCR reads, yielding one entry per CDR3 protein. Of some 200,000 distinct CDR3 sequences in the sample, almost 96% were seen once. The rearrangement uses TRBV11-2 and TRBJ2-1; TRBD1 matches 9 bases. The sequence was obtained from a human donor with Susac syndrome. The specimen was CD4+ T cells from PBMCs. Written as DNA, the CDR3 is TGTGCCAGCAGCTTAGCCCGGGACAGGGCTCTGTATGAGCAGTTCTTC. Its translation: CASSLARDRALYEQFF.